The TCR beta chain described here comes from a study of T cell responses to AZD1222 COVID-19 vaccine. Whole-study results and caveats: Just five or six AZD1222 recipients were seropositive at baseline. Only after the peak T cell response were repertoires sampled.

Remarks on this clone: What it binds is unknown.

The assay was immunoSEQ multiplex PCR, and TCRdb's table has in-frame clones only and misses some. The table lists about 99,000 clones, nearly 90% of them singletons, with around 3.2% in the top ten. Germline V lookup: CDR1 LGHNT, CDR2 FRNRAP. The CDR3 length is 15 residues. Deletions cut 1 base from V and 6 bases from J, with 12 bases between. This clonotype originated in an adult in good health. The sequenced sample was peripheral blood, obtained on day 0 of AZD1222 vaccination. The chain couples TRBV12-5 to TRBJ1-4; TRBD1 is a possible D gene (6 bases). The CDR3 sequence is CASGLGQVEHEKLFF. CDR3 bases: TGTGCTAGTGGTTTGGGACAGGTTGAACATGAAAAACTGTTTTTT.